The 4 T cell receptor beta chains below were found in one sample sequenced in a study of T cells expressing NK-cell markers. TCRdb derives one entry per CDR3 protein from the 5' RACE reads, leaving out DNA. The sample totals a few hundred thousand distinct CDR3 sequences. The material sequenced was blood T cells: a sorted CD56 or NKG2C T cell subset, CD4+ or CD8+ T cells, or bulk PBMC T cells (not recorded which). The receptors were sampled from a young man in good health.

This sequence joins TRBV6-5 and TRBJ2-1; the D call from TCRdb, TRBD2, cannot be confirmed without DNA. Germline V lookup: CDR1 MNHEY, CDR2 SVGAGI. The CDR3 runs 15 residues. This chain's CDR3 is CASSYSGLAGNEQFF.

The genes are TRBV6-1 and TRBJ2-3. Per the germline V gene, CDR1 is MNHNS and CDR2 is SASEGT. CDR3 length: 11 amino acids. The CDR3 spells CASSVRDTQYF.

The rearrangement uses TRBV24-1 and TRBJ2-2; without DNA, the TCRdb call of TRBD1 cannot be checked. Germline V gives CDR1 KGHDR, CDR2 SFDVKD. CDR3 size: 16 residues. The CDR3 sequence is CATSDTGKSNTGELFF.

The V call is TRBV5-5, the J call TRBJ2-3. The CDR3 loop spans 13 amino acids. Germline CDR1 and CDR2: SGHKS and YYEKEE (reference sequence). CDR3 sequence reads: CASRIKAVDTQYF. Looking up the rest from reference TRBV5-5 and TRBJ2-3 gives the full variable domain: DAGVTQSPTHLIKTRGQQVTLRCSPISGHKSVSWYQQVLGQGPQFIFQYYEKEERGRGNFPDRFSARQFPNYSSELNVNALLLGDSALYLCASRIKAVDTQYFGPGTRLTVL.